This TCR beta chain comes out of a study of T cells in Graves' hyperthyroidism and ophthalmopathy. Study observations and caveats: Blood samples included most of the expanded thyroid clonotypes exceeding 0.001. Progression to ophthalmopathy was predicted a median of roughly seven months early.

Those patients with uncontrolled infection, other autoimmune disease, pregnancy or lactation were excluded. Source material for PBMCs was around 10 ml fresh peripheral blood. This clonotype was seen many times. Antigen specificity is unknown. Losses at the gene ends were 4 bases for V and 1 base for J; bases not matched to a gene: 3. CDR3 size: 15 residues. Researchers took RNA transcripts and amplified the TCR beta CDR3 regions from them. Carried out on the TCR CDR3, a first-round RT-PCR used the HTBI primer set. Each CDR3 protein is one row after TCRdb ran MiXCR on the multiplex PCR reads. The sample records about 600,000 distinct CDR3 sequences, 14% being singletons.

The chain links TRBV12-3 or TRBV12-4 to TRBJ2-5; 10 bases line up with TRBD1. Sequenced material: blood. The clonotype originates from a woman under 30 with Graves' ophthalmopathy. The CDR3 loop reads CASSSDRGFQETQYF. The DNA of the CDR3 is TGTGCCAGCAGTTCGGACAGGGGGTTCCAAGAGACCCAGTACTTC.